These 21 T cell receptor beta chains share one sample of origin, sequenced in a study of identifying expanded T cells in peripheral blood. TCRdb's table, derived via immunoSEQ multiplex PCR, lists solely in-frame clones and lacks some. Among 80,000 to 95,000 clones, about 91% were seen once, and the ten largest hold about 4%. Sequenced sample: blood. The receptors come from a person between 18 and 75 years old in good health.

This rearrangement joins TRBV5-3 to TRBJ2-5; 7 positions agree with TRBD1. TRBV5-3 is labeled an ORF, and its function is uncertain. The CDR3 sequence is 12 residues long. Unmatched junction bases numbered 3, after V lost 7 bases and J lost 3 bases. CDR3 in DNA: TGTGCCAGAGACAGGGTCGAAGAGACCCAGTACTTC. Its translation is CARDRVEETQYF.

This chain uses TRBV6-6 with TRBJ1-5; the D is unclear. The CDR3 spans 13 residues. The V gene lost 7 bases and the J gene lost 5 bases, with 12 bases spanning the gap. Germline CDR1 is MNHNY and CDR2 is SVGAGI (reference sequence). The CDR3 DNA is TGTGCCAGCACCAGGACCTCTTATCAGCCCCAGCATTTT. Translated, it gives CASTRTSYQPQHF.

The V gene is TRBV2, the J gene TRBJ2-2; 7 nucleotides agree with TRBD1. The CDR3 runs to 16 residues. Germline trimming cut 7 bases from V and 2 bases from J; bases unmatched to any gene: 10. In germline, CDR1 is SNHLY, CDR2 FYNNEI. This CDR3 reads CASTTDRAPNTGELFF. In nucleotides, the CDR3 is TGTGCCAGCACTACCGACAGGGCCCCTAACACCGGGGAGCTGTTTTTT.

This clone was seen a handful of times. This rearrangement joins TRBV7-7 to TRBJ1-3, with 10 positions matching TRBD1. CDR3 length: 16 residues. After removal of 5 bases from V and 2 bases from J, the junction contained 6 bases not matched to a gene. The germline V gene has CDR1 SSHAT and CDR2 FNYEAQ (reference sequence). The CDR3 region is CASSPGQGGTGNTIYF. The CDR3 coding sequence is TGTGCCAGCAGCCCCGGACAGGGGGGCACTGGAAACACCATATATTTT. Full variable domain (rest looked up from reference TRBV7-7 and TRBJ1-3): GAGVSQSPRYKVTKRGQDVTLRCDPISSHATLYWYQQALGQGPEFLTYFNYEAQPDKSGLPSDRFSAERPEGSISTLTIQRTEQRDSAMYRCASSPGQGGTGNTIYFGEGSWLTVV.

This clone is a singleton in its sample. This chain connects TRBV5-6 to TRBJ1-5, with D maybe TRBD1 (6 bases). Germline-derived CDR1 and CDR2 are SGHDT and YYEEEE. Trimming removed 4 bases from V and 9 bases from J, with 11 bases in between. The CDR3 is made up of 12 amino acids. The CDR3 loop reads CASSIQGAPQHF. CDR3 nucleotide sequence: TGTGCCAGCAGCATACAGGGAGCGCCCCAGCATTTT.

The chain joins TRBV5-1 to TRBJ1-2, with D hard to call. The V gene lost 4 bases and the J gene lost 0 bases, with 4 bases spanning the gap. The CDR3 totals 12 residues. Germline V gene lookup returns CDR1 SGHRS and CDR2 YFSETQ. CDR3 protein: CASSRSNYGYTF. The CDR3 nucleotides are TGCGCCAGCAGCCGGTCTAACTATGGCTACACCTTC.

The V call is TRBV27, the J call TRBJ1-5; possible D gene TRBD1, 5 bases. V lost 4 bases and J lost 0, with 13 bases in between. Germline loops: CDR1 MNHEY, CDR2 SMNVEV (reference sequence). The CDR3 runs 16 residues. Here the CDR3 DNA reads TGTGCCAGCAGTTCACGACAGAATTATAGCAATCAGCCCCAGCATTTT. Protein: CASSSRQNYSNQPQHF.

This chain's CDR3 is CASSLERQGAQRNGYTF. CDR3 sequence (DNA): TGTGCCAGCAGCTTGGAAAGGCAGGGGGCGCAACGTAATGGCTACACCTTC. The rearrangement links TRBV5-5 to TRBJ1-2; 8 bases map to TRBD1. This CDR3 comprises 17 residues. The germline CDR1 and CDR2 sequences are SGHKS and YYEKEE (reference sequence). The V gene end was trimmed by 0 bases and the J gene end by 6 bases; junction bases not matched to a gene: 13.

This clone was recorded a few times. The rearrangement joins TRBV9 to TRBJ2-3, with 9 positions matching TRBD2. With 4 bases clipped from V and 7 bases from J, the junction kept 7 bases outside the gene matches. Germline V CDR1 and CDR2: SGDLS, YYNGEE. This CDR3 comprises 14 residues. The CDR3 nucleotides read TGTGCCAGCAGCCCTATAGCGGGGGCTAATACGCAGTATTTT. Protein sequence: CASSPIAGANTQYF.

The rearrangement uses TRBV2 and TRBJ1-5; D not certain. This CDR3 spans 14 amino acids. With 9 bases removed from V and 4 bases from J, the gap between germline ends came to 16 bases. Germline-derived CDR1 and CDR2 are SNHLY and FYNNEI. The CDR3 nucleotides read TGTGCCAGTCAAGAAGACACCGAAAATCAGCCCCAGCATTTT. Amino acid sequence: CASQEDTENQPQHF.

This chain links TRBV30 with TRBJ2-3, with a possible D match to TRBD1 (5 bases). This CDR3 region has 15 residues. V gave up 0 bases and J gave up 2 bases, with 12 bases separating them. CDR1 and CDR2 from the germline V gene are GTSNPN and SVGIG (reference sequence). CDR3 loop: CAWSVRAGHTDTQYF. Written as DNA, the CDR3 is TGTGCCTGGAGTGTACGGGCAGGGCACACAGATACGCAGTATTTT.

The chain employs TRBV5-4 and TRBJ1-3; possible D gene TRBD1, 5 bases. The V and J ends lost 3 bases and 0 bases respectively, with 13 bases between them. Germline CDR1 reads SGHNT; CDR2 reads YYREEE (reference sequence). There are 16 residues in the CDR3. The CDR3 nucleotides are TGTGCCAGCAGCTCCGACAGATCTTACTCTGGAAACACCATATATTTT. This translates into CASSSDRSYSGNTIYF.

The chain employs TRBV5-4 and TRBJ2-5; 11 nucleotides align to TRBD2. This CDR3 has 16 amino acids. Germline V gives CDR1 SGHNT, CDR2 YYREEE (reference sequence). The V gene end was trimmed by 3 bases and the J gene end by 4 bases; junction bases not matched to a gene: 8. The CDR3 bases are TGTGCCAGCAGCTCCGATAGCGGGAGGGCCGGAGAGACCCAGTACTTC. Amino acids: CASSSDSGRAGETQYF.

The chain uses TRBV18 and TRBJ1-6; D unresolved. Trimming shortened V by 1 base and J by 2 bases, and 3 bases separated the two germline ends. Germline-derived CDR1 and CDR2 are KGHSH and LQKENI. The CDR3 totals 14 residues. The CDR3 protein is CASSPQAYNSPLHF. The DNA of the CDR3 is TGTGCCAGCTCACCACAGGCCTATAATTCACCCCTCCACTTT.

This clone was counted between two and nine times. This rearrangement joins TRBV19 to TRBJ1-2; D is perhaps TRBD1 (6 bases). Trimming cost V 9 bases and J 10 bases, with 18 bases left between them. The CDR3 extends over 12 amino acids. Germline CDR1 reads LNHDA; CDR2 reads SQIVND (reference sequence). CDR3 in DNA: TGTGCCAGCAGGTGGGACACGACAATCTACACCTTC. Amino acid sequence: CASRWDTTIYTF.

This chain joins TRBV30 and TRBJ2-2; D is possibly TRBD1 or TRBD2 (6 bases each). Germline CDR1 and CDR2: GTSNPN and SVGIG (reference sequence). This CDR3 comprises 15 residues. V lost 4 bases and J lost 1, with 13 bases in between. The CDR3 here is CAWMGGSMNTGELFF. CDR3 sequence (DNA): TGTGCCTGGATGGGGGGCAGTATGAACACCGGGGAGCTGTTTTTT.

V usage is TRBV6-1 and J usage is TRBJ2-5; 12 bases agree with TRBD1. V lost 3 bases to trimming and J lost 4 bases; unmatched junction nucleotides: 3. The length of the CDR3 is 15 residues. Germline lookup yields CDR1 MNHNS and CDR2 SASEGT. The CDR3 DNA reads as TGTGCCAGCAGTGACGGGACAGGGGGCGCAGAGACCCAGTACTTC. Encoded protein: CASSDGTGGAETQYF.

This chain links TRBV18 with TRBJ2-6; D could derive from TRBD1 or TRBD2 (5 bases each). CDR3 length: 17 amino acids. In germline, CDR1 is KGHSH, CDR2 LQKENI. The V and J ends lost 1 base and 0 bases respectively, with 10 bases between them. CDR3 loop: CASSPRGRSSGANVLTF. CDR3 bases: TGTGCCAGCTCACCACGGGGACGGAGCTCTGGGGCCAACGTCCTGACTTTC.

The J gene is TRBJ1-1, the V gene TRBV10-1, with D possibly being TRBD1 (5 bases). Germline V gene lookup returns CDR1 WNHNN and CDR2 SYGVQD (reference sequence). With 0 bases removed from V and 4 bases from J, the gap between germline ends came to 9 bases. CDR3 size: 14 residues. In DNA form, the CDR3 reads TGCGCCAGCAGTGAGTCGGCAGGGCCCACTGAAGCTTTCTTT. Translated: CASSESAGPTEAFF.

This rearrangement joins TRBV27 to TRBJ2-2; D may be TRBD1 or TRBD2 (5 bases each). The germline gives CDR1 MNHEY, CDR2 SMNVEV (reference sequence). Trimming stripped 5 bases from V and 8 bases from J, with 12 bases between. This CDR3 comprises 13 residues. CDR3 region: CASSRQGEGELFF. The CDR3 DNA is TGTGCCAGCAGTCGGCAGGGAGAGGGGGAGCTGTTTTTT.

This chain connects TRBV5-6 to TRBJ2-5, with D possibly being TRBD1 (6 bases). This CDR3 is 14 amino acids long. V lost 7 bases to trimming and J lost 5 bases, with 18 bases between them. Germline loops: CDR1 SGHDT, CDR2 YYEEEE. The CDR3 loop is CASGQAGARETQYF. CDR3 sequence (DNA): TGTGCCAGCGGACAAGCAGGGGCTCGGGAGACCCAGTACTTC.